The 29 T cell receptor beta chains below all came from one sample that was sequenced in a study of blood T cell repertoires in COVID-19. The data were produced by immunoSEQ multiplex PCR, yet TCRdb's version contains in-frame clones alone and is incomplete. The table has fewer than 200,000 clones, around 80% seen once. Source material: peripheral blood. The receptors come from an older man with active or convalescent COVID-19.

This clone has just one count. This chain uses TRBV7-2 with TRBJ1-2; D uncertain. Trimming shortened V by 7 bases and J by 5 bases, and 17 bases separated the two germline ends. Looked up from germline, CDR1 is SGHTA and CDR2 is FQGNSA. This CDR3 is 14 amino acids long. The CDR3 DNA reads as TGTGCCAGCATGAGAGGGTCGCTTACGTATGGCTACACCTTC. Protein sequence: CASMRGSLTYGYTF.

In DNA, the CDR3 is TGTGCCAGCAGCTCCGGACTTGTCGAGCAGTACTTC. It codes for CASSSGLVEQYF. The rearrangement uses TRBV11-2 and TRBJ2-7; TRBD2 might be the D (5 bases). Germline V gene lookup returns CDR1 SGHAT and CDR2 FQNNGV. This CDR3 is built from 12 residues. Trimming shortened V by 4 bases and J by 6 bases, and 10 bases separated the two germline ends.

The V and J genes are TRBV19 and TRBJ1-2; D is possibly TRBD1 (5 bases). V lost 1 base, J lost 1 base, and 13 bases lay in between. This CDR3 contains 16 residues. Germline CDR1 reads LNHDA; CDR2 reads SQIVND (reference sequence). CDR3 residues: CASSIGSGADNYGYTF. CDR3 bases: TGTGCCAGTAGTATAGGCTCTGGGGCAGATAACTATGGCTACACCTTC.

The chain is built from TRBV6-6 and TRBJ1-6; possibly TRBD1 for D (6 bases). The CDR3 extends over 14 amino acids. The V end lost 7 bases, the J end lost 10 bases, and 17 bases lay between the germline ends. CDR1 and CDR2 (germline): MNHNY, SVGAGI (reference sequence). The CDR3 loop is CASTGEQARSPLHF. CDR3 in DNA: TGTGCCAGCACAGGGGAACAGGCTCGATCACCCCTCCACTTT.

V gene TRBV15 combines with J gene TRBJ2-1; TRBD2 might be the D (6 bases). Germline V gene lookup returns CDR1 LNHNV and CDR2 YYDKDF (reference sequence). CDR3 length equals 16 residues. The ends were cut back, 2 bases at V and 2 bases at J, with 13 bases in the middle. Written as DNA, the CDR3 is TGTGCCACCAGCAGACCCCTGGGACTCCCCTACAATGAGCAGTTCTTC. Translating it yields CATSRPLGLPYNEQFF.

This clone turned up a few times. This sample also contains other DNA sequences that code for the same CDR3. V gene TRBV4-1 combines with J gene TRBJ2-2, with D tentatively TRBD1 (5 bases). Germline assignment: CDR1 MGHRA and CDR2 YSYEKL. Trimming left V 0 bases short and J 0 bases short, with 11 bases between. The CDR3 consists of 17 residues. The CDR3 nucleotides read TGCGCCAGCAGCCAAGATGTGGGCAGGGCGAACACCGGGGAGCTGTTTTTT. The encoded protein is CASSQDVGRANTGELFF.

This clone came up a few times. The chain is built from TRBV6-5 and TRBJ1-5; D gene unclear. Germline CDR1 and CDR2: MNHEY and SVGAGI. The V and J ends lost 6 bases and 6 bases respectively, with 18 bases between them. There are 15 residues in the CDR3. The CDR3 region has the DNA TGTGCCAGCAGATACGACGGAGCTGCGGGTCAGCCCCAGCATTTT. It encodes CASRYDGAAGQPQHF.

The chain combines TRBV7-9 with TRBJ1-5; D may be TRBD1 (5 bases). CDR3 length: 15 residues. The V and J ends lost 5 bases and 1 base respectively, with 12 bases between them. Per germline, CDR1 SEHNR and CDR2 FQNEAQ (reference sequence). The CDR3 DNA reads TGTGCCAGCAGCCCACAACAGGACAGCAATCAGCCCCAGCATTTT. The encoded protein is CASSPQQDSNQPQHF.

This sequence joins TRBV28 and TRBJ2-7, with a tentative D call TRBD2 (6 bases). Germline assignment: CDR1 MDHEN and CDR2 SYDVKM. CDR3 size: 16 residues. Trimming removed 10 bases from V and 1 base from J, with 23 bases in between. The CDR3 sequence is CATKRAGGSYSYEQYF. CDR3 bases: TGTGCCACCAAGCGGGCAGGCGGCTCGTATTCCTACGAGCAGTACTTC.

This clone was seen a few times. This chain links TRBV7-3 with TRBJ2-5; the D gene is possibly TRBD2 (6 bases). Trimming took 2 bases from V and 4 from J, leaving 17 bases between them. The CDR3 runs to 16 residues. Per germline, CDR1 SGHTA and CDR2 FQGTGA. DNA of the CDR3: TGTGCCAGCAGCTTAGGAGGCGGGACCGGCGGAGAGACCCAGTACTTC. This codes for CASSLGGGTGGETQYF.

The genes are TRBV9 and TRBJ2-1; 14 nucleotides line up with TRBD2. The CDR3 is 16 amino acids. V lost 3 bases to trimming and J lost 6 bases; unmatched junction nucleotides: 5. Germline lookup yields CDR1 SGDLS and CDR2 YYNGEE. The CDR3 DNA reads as TGTGCCAGCAGCGGCCGGACTAGCGGGGGGTCCAATGAGCAGTTCTTC. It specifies CASSGRTSGGSNEQFF.

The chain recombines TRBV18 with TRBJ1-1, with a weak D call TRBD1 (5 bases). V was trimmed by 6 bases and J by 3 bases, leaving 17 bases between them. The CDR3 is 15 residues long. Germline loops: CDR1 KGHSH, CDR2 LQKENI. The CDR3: CASSPGQRSDTEAFF. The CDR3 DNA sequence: TGTGCCAGCTCGCCAGGACAAAGGTCGGACACTGAAGCTTTCTTT.

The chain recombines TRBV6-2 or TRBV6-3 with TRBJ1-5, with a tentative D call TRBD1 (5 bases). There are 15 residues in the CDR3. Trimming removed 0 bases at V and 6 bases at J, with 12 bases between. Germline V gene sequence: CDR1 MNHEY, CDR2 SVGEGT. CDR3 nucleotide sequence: TGTGCCAGCAGTTACTCGACAGCGTCGGGTCAGCCCCAGCATTTT. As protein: CASSYSTASGQPQHF.

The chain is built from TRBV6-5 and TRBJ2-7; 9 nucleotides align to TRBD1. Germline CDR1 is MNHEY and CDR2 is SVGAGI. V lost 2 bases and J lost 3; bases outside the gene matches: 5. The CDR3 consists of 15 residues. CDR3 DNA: TGTGCCAGCAGTTACAGAGGGACAGGGAACTACGAGCAGTACTTC. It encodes CASSYRGTGNYEQYF.

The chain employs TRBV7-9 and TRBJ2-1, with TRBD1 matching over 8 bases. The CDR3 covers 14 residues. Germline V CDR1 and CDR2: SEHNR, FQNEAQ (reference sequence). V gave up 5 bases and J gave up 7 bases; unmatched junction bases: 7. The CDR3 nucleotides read TGTGCCAGCAGCCAGTGGACAGGGAAAAATGAGCAGTTCTTC. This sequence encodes CASSQWTGKNEQFF.

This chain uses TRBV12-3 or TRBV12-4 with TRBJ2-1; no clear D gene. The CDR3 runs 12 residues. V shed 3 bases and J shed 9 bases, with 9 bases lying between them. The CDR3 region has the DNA TGTGCCAGCAGTTTTAGCACTGGTGAGCAGTTCTTC. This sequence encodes CASSFSTGEQFF.

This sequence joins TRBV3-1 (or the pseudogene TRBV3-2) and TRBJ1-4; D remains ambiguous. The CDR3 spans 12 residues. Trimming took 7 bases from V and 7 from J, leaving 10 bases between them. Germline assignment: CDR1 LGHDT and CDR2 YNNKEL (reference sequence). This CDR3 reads CASTLAGEKLFF. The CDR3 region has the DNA TGTGCCAGCACCCTGGCGGGTGAAAAACTGTTTTTT.

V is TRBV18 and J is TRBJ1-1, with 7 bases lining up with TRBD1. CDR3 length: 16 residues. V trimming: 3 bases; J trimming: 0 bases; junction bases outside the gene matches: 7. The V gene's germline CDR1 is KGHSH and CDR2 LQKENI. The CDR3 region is CASSPRDSTLNTEAFF. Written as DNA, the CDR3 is TGTGCCAGCTCACCGAGGGACAGTACCCTGAACACTGAAGCTTTCTTT.

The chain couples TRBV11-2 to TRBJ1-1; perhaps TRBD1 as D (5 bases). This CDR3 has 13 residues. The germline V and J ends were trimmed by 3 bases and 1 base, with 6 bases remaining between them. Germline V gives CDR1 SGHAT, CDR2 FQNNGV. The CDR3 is CASSLGGNTEAFF. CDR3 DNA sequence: TGTGCCAGCAGCTTGGGGGGGAACACTGAAGCTTTCTTT.

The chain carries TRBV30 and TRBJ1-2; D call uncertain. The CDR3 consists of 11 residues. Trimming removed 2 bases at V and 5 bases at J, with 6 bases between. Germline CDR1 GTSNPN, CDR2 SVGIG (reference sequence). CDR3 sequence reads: CAWSPQYGYTF. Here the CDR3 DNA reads TGTGCCTGGAGTCCCCAGTATGGCTACACCTTC.

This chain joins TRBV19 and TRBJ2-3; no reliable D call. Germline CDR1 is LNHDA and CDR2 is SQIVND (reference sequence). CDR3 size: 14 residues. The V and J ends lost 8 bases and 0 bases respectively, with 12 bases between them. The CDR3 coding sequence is TGTGCCAGTTCCCCCAGAGGAAGCACAGATACGCAGTATTTT. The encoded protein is CASSPRGSTDTQYF. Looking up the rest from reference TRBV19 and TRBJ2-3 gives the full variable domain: DGGITQSPKYLFRKEGQNVTLSCEQNLNHDAMYWYRQDPGQGLRLIYYSQIVNDFQKGDIAEGYSVSREKKESFPLTVTSAQKNPTAFYLCASSPRGSTDTQYFGPGTRLTVL.

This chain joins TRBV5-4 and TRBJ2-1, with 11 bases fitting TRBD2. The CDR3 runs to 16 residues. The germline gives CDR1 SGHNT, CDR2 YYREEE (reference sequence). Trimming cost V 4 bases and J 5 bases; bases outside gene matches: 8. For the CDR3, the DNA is TGTGCCAGCAGCCCGGGCGGGACTAGCGGAAACAATGAGCAGTTCTTC. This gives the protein CASSPGGTSGNNEQFF.

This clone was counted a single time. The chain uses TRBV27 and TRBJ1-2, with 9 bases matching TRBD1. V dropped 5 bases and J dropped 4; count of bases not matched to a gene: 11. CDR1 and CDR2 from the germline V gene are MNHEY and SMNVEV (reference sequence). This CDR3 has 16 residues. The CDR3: CASSRGTGLAPYGYTF. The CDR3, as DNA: TGTGCCAGCAGTCGGGGGACAGGGCTGGCCCCCTATGGCTACACCTTC.

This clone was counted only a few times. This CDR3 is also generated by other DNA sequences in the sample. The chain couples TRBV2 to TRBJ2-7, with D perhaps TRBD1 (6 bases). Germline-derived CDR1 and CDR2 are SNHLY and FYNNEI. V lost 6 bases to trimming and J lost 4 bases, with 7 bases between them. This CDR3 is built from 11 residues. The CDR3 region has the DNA TGTGCCAGCAGGAGGGGGTACGAGCAGTACTTC. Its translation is CASRRGYEQYF.

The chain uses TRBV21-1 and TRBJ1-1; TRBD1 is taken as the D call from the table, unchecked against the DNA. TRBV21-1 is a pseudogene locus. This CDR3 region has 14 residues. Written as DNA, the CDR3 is TGTGCCAGCAGCGGGTGGACAGAGAACACTGAAGCTTTCTTT. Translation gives CASSGWTENTEAFF.

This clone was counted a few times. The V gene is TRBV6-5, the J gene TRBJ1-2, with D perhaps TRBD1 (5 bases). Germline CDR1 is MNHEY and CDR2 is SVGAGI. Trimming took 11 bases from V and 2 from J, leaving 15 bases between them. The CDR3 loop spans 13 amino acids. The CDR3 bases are TGTGCCGTCAGCATGGACAACAACTATGGCTACACCTTC. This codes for CAVSMDNNYGYTF.

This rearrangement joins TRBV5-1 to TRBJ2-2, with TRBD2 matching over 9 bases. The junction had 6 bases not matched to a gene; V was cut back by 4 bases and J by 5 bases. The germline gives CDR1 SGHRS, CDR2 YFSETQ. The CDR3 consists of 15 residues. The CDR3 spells CASSGVAGETGELFF. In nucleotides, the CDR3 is TGCGCCAGCAGCGGGGTAGCGGGAGAGACCGGGGAGCTGTTTTTT.

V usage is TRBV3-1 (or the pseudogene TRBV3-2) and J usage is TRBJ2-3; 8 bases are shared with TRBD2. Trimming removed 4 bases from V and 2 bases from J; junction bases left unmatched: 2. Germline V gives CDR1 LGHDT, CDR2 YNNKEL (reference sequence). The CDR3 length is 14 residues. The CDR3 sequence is CASSPRGATDTQYF. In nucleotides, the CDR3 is TGTGCCAGCAGCCCGCGGGGGGCCACAGATACGCAGTATTTT.

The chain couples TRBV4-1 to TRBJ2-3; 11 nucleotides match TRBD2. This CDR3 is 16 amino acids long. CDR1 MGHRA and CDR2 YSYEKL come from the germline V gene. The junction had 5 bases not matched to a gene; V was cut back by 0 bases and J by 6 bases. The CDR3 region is CASSQDIAGGSDTQYF. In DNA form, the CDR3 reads TGCGCCAGCAGCCAAGACATAGCGGGGGGGAGTGATACGCAGTATTTT.